This T cell receptor (beta chain) was obtained from a study of blood T cell repertoires in COVID-19. Profiling relied on immunoSEQ multiplex PCR, and the TCRdb table lists in-frame clones only, not all of them. The sample includes roughly 200,000 clones, about 85% of them seen just once. The CDR3 has 12 residues. Germline CDR1 is SEHNR and CDR2 is FQNEAQ (reference sequence). Deletions cut 8 bases from V and 6 bases from J, with 11 bases between. The material sequenced was peripheral blood. This rearrangement joins TRBV7-9 to TRBJ2-1; D is ambiguous. This TCR derives from a man aged 55 to 70 with active or convalescent COVID-19. The DNA for the CDR3 is TGTGCCAGCTCCCTGGTGGCCAATGAGCAGTTCTTC. Its translation is CASSLVANEQFF.